This TCR beta chain was found in a study of T cell responses to AZD1222 COVID-19 vaccine. This clone was picked up one time. The length of the CDR3 is 13 residues. V was shortened by 1 base and J by 7 bases, with 8 bases between the two germline ends. Method: immunoSEQ multiplex PCR; TCRdb's copy keeps in-frame clones and lacks some. Found here are under 170,000 clones, 80% to 95% of them singletons; the top ten hold less than 3.5%. The chain employs TRBV12-3 or TRBV12-4 and TRBJ1-5; D is uncertain. This sample comprised peripheral blood, obtained 28 days after the second AZD1222 dose. This receptor was obtained from an adult who received the AZD1222 COVID-19 vaccine. CDR3 coding DNA: TGTGCCAGCAGTTTAGAGTCAGGACAGCCCCAGCATTTT. Translation: CASSLESGQPQHF.